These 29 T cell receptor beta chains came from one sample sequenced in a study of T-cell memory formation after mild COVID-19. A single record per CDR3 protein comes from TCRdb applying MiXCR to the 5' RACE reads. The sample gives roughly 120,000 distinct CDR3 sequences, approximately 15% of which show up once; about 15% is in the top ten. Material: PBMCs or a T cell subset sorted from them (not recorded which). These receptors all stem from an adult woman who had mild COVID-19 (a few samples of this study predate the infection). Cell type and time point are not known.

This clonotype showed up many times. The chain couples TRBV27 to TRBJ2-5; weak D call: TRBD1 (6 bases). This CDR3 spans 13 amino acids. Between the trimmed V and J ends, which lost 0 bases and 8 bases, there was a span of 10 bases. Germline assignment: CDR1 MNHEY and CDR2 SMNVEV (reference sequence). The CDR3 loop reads CASSLSEQGTQYF. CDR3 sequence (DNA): TGTGCCAGCAGTTTATCAGAACAGGGAACCCAGTACTTC.

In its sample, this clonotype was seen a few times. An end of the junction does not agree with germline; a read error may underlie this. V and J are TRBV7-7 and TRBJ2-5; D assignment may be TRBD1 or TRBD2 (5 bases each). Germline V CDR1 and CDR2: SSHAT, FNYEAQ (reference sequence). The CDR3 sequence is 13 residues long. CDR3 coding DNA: TGTGCTAGCAGCTCTCGGGACGGAGAGACCCAGTACTTC. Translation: CASSSRDGETQYF.

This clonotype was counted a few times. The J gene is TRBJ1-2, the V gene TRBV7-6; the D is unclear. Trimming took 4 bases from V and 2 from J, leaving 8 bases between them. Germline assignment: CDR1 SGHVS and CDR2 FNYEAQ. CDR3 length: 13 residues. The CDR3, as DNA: TGTGCCAGCAGCTCCAGGCCCAACTATGGCTACACCTTC. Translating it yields CASSSRPNYGYTF.

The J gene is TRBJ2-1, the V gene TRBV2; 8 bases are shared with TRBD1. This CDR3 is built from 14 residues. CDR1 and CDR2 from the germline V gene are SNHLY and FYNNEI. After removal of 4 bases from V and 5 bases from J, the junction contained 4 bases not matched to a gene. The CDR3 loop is CASSGQGRHNEQFF. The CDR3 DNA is TGTGCCAGCAGTGGACAGGGGAGGCACAATGAGCAGTTCTTC.

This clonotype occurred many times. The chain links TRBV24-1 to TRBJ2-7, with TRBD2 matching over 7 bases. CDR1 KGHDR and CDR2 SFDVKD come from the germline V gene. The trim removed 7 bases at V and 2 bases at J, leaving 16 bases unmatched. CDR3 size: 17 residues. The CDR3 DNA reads TGTGCCACCAGCCCAGGTCAGGCGCGCGGGAGAGCCTACGAGCAGTACTTC. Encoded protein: CATSPGQARGRAYEQYF.

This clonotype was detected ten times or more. The CDR3 region has the DNA TGTGCCAGCAGCCAAGATGGCAAAAGGAATCAGCCCCAGCATTTT. Translated, it gives CASSQDGKRNQPQHF. The V and J genes are TRBV3-1 and TRBJ1-5; D unclear. The CDR3 length is 15 residues. Between the trimmed V and J ends, which lost 0 bases and 4 bases, there was a span of 10 bases. CDR1 and CDR2 from the germline V gene are LGHDT and YNNKEL (reference sequence).

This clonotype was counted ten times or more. CDR3 region: CAISEPDLPADTQYF. In DNA, the CDR3 is TGTGCCATCAGTGAGCCGGACCTCCCAGCAGATACGCAGTATTTT. This rearrangement joins TRBV10-3 to TRBJ2-3; D remains unclear. This CDR3 contains 15 residues. The ends were cut back, 2 bases at V and 4 bases at J, with 13 bases in the middle. Germline assignment: CDR1 ENHRY and CDR2 SYGVKD.

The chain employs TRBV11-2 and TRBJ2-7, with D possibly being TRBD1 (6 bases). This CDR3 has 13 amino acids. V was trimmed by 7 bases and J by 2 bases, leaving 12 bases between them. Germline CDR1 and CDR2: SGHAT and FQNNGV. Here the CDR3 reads CASTLRGAYEQYF. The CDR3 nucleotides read TGTGCCAGCACCCTCAGGGGAGCCTACGAGCAGTACTTC.

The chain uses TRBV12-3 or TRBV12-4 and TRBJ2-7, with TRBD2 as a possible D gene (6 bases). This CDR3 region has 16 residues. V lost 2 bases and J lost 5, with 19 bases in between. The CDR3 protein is CASSLQRRGGRHEQYF. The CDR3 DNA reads TGTGCCAGCAGTTTACAACGGAGGGGAGGTCGCCACGAGCAGTACTTC.

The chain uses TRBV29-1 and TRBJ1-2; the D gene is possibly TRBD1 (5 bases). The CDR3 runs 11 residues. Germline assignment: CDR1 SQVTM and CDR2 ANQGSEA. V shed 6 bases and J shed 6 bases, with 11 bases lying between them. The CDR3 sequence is CSVQGEDGYTF. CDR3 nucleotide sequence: TGCAGCGTGCAGGGAGAAGATGGCTACACCTTC.

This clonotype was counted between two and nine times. The CDR3 nucleotides read TGCGCCAGCAGCCAGGCCCATACTGGGGGCACTGAAGCTTTCTTT. It is translated as CASSQAHTGGTEAFF. J is TRBJ1-1 and V is TRBV4-1; TRBD1 might be the D (5 bases). The germline V and J ends were trimmed by 3 bases and 4 bases, with 15 bases remaining between them. The germline gives CDR1 MGHRA, CDR2 YSYEKL. This CDR3 contains 15 residues.

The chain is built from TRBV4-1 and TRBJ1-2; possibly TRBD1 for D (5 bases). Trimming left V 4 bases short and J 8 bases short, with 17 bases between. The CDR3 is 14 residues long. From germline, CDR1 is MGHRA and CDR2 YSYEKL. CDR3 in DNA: TGCGCCAGCAGCCCTGGAGCAGGGTCCGGCGGCTACACCTTC. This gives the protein CASSPGAGSGGYTF.

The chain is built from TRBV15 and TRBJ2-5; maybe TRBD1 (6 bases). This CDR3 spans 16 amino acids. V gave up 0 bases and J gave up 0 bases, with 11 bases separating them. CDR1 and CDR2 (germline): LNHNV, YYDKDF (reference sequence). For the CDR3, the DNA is TGTGCCACCAGCAGAGACAGGGGCCCGTACCAAGAGACCCAGTACTTC. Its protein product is CATSRDRGPYQETQYF.

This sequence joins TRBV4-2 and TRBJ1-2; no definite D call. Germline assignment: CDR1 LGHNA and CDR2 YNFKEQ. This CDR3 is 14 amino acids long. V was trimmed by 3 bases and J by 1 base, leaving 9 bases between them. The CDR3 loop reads CASSQREINYGYTF. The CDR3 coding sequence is TGTGCCAGCAGCCAGAGGGAGATTAACTATGGCTACACCTTC.

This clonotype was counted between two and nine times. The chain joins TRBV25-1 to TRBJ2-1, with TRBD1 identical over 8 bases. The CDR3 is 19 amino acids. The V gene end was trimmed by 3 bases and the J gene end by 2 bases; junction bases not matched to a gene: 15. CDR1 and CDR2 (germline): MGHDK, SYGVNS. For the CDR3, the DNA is TGTGCCAGCAGTGATACCCCCGTCCCCCCAGGGGGCGCCTACAATGAGCAGTTCTTC. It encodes CASSDTPVPPGGAYNEQFF. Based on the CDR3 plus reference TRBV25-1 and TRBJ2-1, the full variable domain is EADIYQTPRYLVIGTGKKITLECSQTMGHDKMYWYQQDPGMELHLIHYSYGVNSTEKGDLSSESTVSRIRTEHFPLTLESARPSHTSQYLCASSDTPVPPGGAYNEQFFGPGTRLTVL.

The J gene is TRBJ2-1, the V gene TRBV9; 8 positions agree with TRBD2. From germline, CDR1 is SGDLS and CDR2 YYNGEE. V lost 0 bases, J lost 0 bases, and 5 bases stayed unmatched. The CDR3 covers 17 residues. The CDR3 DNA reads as TGTGCCAGCAGCGTAGTTGGAGCGGGAGCCTCCTACAATGAGCAGTTCTTC. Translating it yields CASSVVGAGASYNEQFF.

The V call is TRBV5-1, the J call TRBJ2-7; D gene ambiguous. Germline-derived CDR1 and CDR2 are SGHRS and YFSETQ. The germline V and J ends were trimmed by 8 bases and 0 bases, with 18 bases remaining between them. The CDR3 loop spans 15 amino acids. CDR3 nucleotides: TGCGCCAGTTCACCCGGACCATGGGACTCCTACGAGCAGTACTTC. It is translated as CASSPGPWDSYEQYF.

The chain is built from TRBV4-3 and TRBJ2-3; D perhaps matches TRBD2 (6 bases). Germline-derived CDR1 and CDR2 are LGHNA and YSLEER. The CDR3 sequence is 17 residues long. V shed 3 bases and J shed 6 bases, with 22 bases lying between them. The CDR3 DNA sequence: TGCGCCAGCAGCCACTCTCTCCGGGAGACATATACGGATACGCAGTATTTT. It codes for CASSHSLRETYTDTQYF.

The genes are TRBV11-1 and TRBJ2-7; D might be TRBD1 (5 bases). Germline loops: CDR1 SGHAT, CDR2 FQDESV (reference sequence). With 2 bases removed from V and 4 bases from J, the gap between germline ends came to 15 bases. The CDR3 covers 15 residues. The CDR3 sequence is CASSLMQGRAYEQYF. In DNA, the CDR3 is TGTGCCAGCAGCTTAATGCAGGGCAGGGCTTACGAGCAGTACTTC.

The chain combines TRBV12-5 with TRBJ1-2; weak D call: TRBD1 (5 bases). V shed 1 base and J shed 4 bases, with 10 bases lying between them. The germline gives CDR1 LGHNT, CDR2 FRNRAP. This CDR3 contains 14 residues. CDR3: CASGLGDSIYGYTF. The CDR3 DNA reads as TGTGCTAGTGGTTTGGGGGACTCCATCTATGGCTACACCTTC. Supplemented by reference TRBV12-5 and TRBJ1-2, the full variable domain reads DARVTQTPRHKVTEMGQEVTMRCQPILGHNTVFWYRQTMMQGLELLAYFRNRAPLDDSGMPKDRFSAEMPDATLATLKIQPSEPRDSAVYFCASGLGDSIYGYTFGSGTRLTVV.

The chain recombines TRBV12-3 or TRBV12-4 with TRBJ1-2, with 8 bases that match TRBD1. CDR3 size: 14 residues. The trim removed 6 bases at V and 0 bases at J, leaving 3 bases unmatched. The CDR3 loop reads CASRRTGTNYGYTF. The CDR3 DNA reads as TGTGCCAGCAGAAGGACAGGGACTAACTATGGCTACACCTTC.

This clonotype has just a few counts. CDR3 region: CASSADDRNYGYTF. CDR3 nucleotide sequence: TGCGCCAGCAGCGCCGACGACAGAAACTATGGCTACACCTTC. V usage is TRBV5-1 and J usage is TRBJ1-2, with TRBD1 as a possible D gene (5 bases). Per germline, CDR1 SGHRS and CDR2 YFSETQ. The CDR3 totals 14 residues. Deletions cut 4 bases from V and 2 bases from J, with 12 bases between.

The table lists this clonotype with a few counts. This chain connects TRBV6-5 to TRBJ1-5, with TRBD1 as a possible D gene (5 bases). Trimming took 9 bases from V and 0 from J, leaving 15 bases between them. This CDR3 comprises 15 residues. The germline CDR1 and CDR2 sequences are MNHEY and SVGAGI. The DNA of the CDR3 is TGTGCCAGACGAGAGGGGTACTATAGCAATCAGCCCCAGCATTTT. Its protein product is CARREGYYSNQPQHF.

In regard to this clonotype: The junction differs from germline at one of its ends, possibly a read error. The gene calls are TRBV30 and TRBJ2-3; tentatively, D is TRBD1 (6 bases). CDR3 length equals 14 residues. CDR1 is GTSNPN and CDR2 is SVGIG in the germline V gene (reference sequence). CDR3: CARSQGSGPDTQYF. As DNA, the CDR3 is TGTGCCAGGAGTCAGGGGTCAGGCCCAGATACGCAGTATTTT. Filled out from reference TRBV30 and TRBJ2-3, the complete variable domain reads SQTIHQWPATLVQPVGSPLSLECTVEGTSNPNLYWYRQAAGRGLQLLFYSVGIGQISSEVPQNLSASRPQDRQFILSSKKLLLSDSGFYLCARSQGSGPDTQYFGPGTRLTVL.

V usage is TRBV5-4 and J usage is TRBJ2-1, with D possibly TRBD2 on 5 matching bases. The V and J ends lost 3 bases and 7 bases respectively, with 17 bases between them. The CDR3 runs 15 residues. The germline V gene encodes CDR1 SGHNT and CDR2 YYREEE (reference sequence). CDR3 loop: CASSSPLGRRNEQFF. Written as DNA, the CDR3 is TGTGCCAGCAGCTCTCCCCTAGGTCGGAGGAATGAGCAGTTCTTC.

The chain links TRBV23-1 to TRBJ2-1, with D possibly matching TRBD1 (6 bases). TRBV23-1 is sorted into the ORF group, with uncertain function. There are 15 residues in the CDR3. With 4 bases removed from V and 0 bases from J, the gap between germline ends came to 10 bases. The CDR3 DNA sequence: TGCGCCAGCAGTCGGACAGTAGTCTCCTACAATGAGCAGTTCTTC. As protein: CASSRTVVSYNEQFF.

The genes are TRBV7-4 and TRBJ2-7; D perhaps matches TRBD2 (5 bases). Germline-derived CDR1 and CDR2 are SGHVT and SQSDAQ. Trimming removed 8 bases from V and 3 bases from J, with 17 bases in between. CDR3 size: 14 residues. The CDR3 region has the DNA TGTGCCAGCCATAGCCTAGTACGGGGCTACGAGCAGTACTTC. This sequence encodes CASHSLVRGYEQYF.

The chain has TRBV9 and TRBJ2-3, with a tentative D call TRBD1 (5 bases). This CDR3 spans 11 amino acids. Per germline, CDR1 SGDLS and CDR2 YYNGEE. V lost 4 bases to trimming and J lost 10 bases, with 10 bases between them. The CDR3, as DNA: TGTGCCAGCAGCCAGGGCGGTTCGCAGTATTTT. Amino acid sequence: CASSQGGSQYF. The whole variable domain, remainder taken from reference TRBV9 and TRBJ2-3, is DSGVTQTPKHLITATGQRVTLRCSPRSGDLSVYWYQQSLDQGLQFLIQYYNGEERAKGNILERFSAQQFPDLHSELNLSSLELGDSALYFCASSQGGSQYFGPGTRLTVL.

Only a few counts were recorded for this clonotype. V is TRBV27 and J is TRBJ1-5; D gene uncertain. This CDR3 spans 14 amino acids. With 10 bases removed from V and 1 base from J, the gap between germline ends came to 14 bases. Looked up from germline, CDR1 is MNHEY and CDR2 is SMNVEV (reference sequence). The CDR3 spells CATGPGWSNQPQHF. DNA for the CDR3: TGTGCCACCGGACCGGGGTGGAGCAATCAGCCCCAGCATTTT.